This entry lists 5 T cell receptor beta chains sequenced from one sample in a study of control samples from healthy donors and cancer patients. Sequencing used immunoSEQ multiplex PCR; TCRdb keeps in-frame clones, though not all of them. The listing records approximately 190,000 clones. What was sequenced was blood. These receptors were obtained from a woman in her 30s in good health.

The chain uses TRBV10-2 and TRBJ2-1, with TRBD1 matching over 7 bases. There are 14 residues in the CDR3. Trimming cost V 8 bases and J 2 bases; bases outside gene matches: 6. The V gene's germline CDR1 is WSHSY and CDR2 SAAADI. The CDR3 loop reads CASSQGLPYNEQFF. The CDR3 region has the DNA TGCGCCAGCTCACAGGGGTTGCCCTACAATGAGCAGTTCTTC.

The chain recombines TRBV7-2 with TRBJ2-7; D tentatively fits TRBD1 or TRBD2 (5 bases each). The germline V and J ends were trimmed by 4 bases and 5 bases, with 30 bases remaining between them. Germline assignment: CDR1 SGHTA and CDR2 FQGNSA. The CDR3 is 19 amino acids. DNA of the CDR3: TGTGCCAGCAGCTATATAAGGGCATTTGGGGGAGCGCTACGTAACGAGCAGTACTTC. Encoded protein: CASSYIRAFGGALRNEQYF.

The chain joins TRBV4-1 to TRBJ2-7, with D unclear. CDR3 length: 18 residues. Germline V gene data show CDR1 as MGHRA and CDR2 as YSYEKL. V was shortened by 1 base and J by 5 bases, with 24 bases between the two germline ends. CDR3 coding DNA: TGCGCCAGCAGCCAAGTAATTGTTCTGGCACAACCTCAGCACGAGCAGTACTTC. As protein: CASSQVIVLAQPQHEQYF.

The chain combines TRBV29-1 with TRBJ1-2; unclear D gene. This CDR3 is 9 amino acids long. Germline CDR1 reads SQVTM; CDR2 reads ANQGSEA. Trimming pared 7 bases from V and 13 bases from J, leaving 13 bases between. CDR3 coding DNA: TGCAGCGCCCAAGGTGGAGTCACCTTC. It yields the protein CSAQGGVTF.

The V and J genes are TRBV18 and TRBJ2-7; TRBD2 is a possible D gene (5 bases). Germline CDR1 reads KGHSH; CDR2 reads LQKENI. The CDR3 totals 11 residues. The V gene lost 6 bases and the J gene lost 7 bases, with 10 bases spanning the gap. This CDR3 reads CASSLGVEQYF. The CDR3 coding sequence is TGTGCCAGCTCGCTCGGGGTGGAGCAGTACTTC.